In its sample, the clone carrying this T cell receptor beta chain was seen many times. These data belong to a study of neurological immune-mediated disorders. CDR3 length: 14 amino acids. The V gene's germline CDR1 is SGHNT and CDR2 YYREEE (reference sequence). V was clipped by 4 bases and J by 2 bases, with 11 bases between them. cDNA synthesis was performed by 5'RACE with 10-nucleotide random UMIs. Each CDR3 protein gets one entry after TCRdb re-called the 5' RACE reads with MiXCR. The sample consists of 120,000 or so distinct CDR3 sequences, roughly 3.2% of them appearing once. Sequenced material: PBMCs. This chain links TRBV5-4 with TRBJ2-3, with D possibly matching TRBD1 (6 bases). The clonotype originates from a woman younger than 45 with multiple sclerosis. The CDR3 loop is CASSPDSYTDTQYF. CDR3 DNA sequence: TGTGCCAGCAGCCCGGACAGTTACACAGATACGCAGTATTTT.